This T cell receptor beta chain emerged from a study of blood T cell repertoires in COVID-19. Study-level background: Material from acute and convalescent COVID-19 was sourced from the United States, Italy and Spain. Nucleic acid was either cDNA or gDNA, and it came from T cells, B-cell-depleted T cells, or PBMCs.

Assay used: immunoSEQ multiplex PCR; TCRdb lists only in-frame clones, some missing. The data hold about 320,000 clones, with 90% observed a single time. The V gene lost 2 bases and the J gene lost 4 bases, with 3 bases spanning the gap. The CDR3 loop spans 11 amino acids. Material for sequencing was PBMCs or T cells enriched from blood (not recorded which). This clonotype originated in a woman aged 30 to 39 who had been exposed to COVID-19. The rearrangement joins TRBV12-3 or TRBV12-4 to TRBJ2-7; no clear D. In nucleotides, the CDR3 is TGTGCCAGCAGTTTACAATACGAGCAGTACTTC. Its translation is CASSLQYEQYF.